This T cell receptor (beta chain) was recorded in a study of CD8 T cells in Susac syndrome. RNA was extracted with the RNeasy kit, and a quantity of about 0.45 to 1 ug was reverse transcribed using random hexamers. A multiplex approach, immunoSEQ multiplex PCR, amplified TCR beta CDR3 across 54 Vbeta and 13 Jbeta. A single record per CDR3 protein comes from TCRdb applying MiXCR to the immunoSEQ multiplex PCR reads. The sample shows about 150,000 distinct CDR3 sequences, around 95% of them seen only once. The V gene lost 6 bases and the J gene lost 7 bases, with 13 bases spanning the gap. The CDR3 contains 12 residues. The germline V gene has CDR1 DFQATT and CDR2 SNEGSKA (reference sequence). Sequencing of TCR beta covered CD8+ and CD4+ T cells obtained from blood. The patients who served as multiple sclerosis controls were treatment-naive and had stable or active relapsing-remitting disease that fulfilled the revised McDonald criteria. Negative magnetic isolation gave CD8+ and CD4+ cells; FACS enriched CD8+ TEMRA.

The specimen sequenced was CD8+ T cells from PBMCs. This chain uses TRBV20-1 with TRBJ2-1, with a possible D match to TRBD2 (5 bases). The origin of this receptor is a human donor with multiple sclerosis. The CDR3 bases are TGCAGTGCACCCGGAGGTTGGAATGAGCAGTTCTTC. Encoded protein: CSAPGGWNEQFF.